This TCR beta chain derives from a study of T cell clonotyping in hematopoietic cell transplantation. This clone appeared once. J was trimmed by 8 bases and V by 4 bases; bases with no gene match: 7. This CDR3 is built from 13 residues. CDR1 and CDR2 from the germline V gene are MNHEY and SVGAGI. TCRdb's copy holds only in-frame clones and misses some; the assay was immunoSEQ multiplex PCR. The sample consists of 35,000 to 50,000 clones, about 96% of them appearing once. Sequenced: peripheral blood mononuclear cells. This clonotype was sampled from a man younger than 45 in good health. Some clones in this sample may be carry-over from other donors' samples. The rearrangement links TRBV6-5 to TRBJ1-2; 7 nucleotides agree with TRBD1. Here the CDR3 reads CASSLQGTWGYTF. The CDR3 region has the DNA TGTGCCAGCAGTTTACAGGGGACGTGGGGCTACACCTTC.